The rows below give T cell receptor beta chains drawn from one sample of a study of early T cells in non-severe SARS-CoV-2 infection. Each CDR3 protein is one row after TCRdb ran MiXCR on the 5' RACE reads. This sample yields under 70,000 distinct CDR3 sequences, of which 11% are seen a single time; 3% to 4% belongs to the top ten. Sample: whole blood. These TCRs come from an adult who was a healthcare worker with PCR-confirmed SARS-CoV-2 infection or an uninfected control (not recorded which). Each CDR3 is given with its conserved first and last residue. The order of the fields is D gene, J gene, V gene, clone size, CDR3 protein, CDR3 DNA. D genes are given only for firm matches. Where a row states a size, it is once, few, many or the class of an expanded clone; other rows omit it.

TRBD2 TRBJ2-7 TRBV7-2 many CASSPGGNYEQYF TGTGCCAGCAGCCCGGGGGGAAACTACGAGCAGTACTTC
TRBD1 TRBJ2-7 TRBV6-2/TRBV6-3 few CASIGTGGYEQYF TGTGCCAGCATCGGGACAGGGGGTTACGAGCAGTACTTC
TRBD2 TRBJ2-5 TRBV5-1 many CASSLVASGRSIQETQYF TGCGCCAGCAGCTTGGTGGCTAGCGGGAGGTCTATCCAAGAGACCCAGTACTTC
- TRBJ2-7 TRBV7-8 - CASSPRQLDYEQYF TGTGCCAGCAGCCCCAGACAGCTGGACTACGAGCAGTACTTC
- TRBJ2-4 TRBV11-2 many CASSLTNKGIQYF TGTGCCAGCAGCTTGACCAACAAGGGGATTCAGTACTTC
- TRBJ2-7 TRBV10-3 few CAIRDPSEDEQYF TGTGCCATCCGGGACCCCTCGGAGGACGAGCAGTACTTC
- TRBJ2-1 TRBV7-8 many CASKPPGSYNEQFF TGTGCCAGCAAGCCCCCGGGGTCATACAATGAGCAGTTCTTC
- TRBJ1-1 TRBV29-1 - CSVDAAGLGNTEAFF TGCAGCGTGGATGCGGCGGGGCTTGGGAACACTGAAGCTTTCTTT
TRBD2 TRBJ2-7 TRBV11-2 many CASSSLAGAFSYEQYF TGTGCCAGCAGCTCCCTAGCGGGAGCGTTCTCCTACGAGCAGTACTTC
- TRBJ2-1 TRBV5-1 many CASSFDQGRFF TGCGCCAGCAGCTTCGATCAGGGGAGGTTCTTC
- TRBJ1-1 TRBV7-9 - CASSLRTDSEAFF TGTGCCAGCAGCTTACGGACGGATAGTGAAGCTTTCTTT
- TRBJ2-6 TRBV29-1 few CSVVLPPGANVLTF TGCAGCGTTGTCCTCCCTCCTGGGGCCAACGTCCTGACTTTC
- TRBJ1-1 TRBV10-3 many CAISESPGVTEAFF TGTGCCATCAGTGAGTCACCAGGGGTTACTGAAGCTTTCTTT
- TRBJ2-3 TRBV9 few CASSVGLTDTQYF TGTGCCAGCAGCGTGGGACTGACAGATACGCAGTATTTT
- TRBJ1-4 TRBV28 many CASSLGSFGRTKGEKLFF TGTGCCAGCAGTTTGGGTTCTTTTGGACGGACCAAAGGGGAAAAACTGTTTTTT
- TRBJ1-5 TRBV6-1 many CASSPPVGDGNQPQHF TGTGCCAGCAGCCCCCCTGTGGGTGACGGCAATCAGCCCCAGCATTTT
- TRBJ1-1 TRBV7-3 many CASSPGWSTEAFF TGTGCCAGCAGCCCCGGATGGAGCACTGAAGCTTTCTTT
- TRBJ2-7 TRBV28 medium-sized CASRTGGSIYEQYF TGTGCCAGCAGGACCGGGGGTAGTATCTACGAGCAGTACTTC
TRBD1 TRBJ1-2 TRBV27 many CASSLEGAPAYGYTF TGTGCCAGCAGTTTAGAGGGGGCGCCTGCATATGGCTACACCTTC
TRBD1 TRBJ1-1 TRBV11-2 many CASSLAGGYLTEAFF TGTGCCAGCAGCTTGGCAGGGGGCTACCTAACTGAAGCTTTCTTT
TRBD1 TRBJ2-1 TRBV4-1 many CASSTPRTGGDEQFF TGCGCCAGCAGCACCCCGAGGACAGGGGGCGATGAGCAGTTCTTC
- TRBJ1-1 TRBV20-1 many CSARDATINTEAFF TGCAGTGCTCGGGACGCGACTATTAACACTGAAGCTTTCTTT
- TRBJ1-3 TRBV29-1 - CSVADSGNTIYF TGCAGCGTTGCCGACTCTGGAAACACCATATATTTT
- TRBJ2-7 TRBV18 few CASSPPVPYEQYF TGTGCCAGCTCACCCCCAGTCCCCTACGAGCAGTACTTC
TRBD2 TRBJ2-4 TRBV24-1 many CATSDGGRGNIQYF TGTGCCACCAGTGACGGCGGGAGGGGAAACATTCAGTACTTC
- TRBJ2-5 TRBV6-6 many CASSYSTGPRFQETQYF TGTGCCAGCAGTTACTCGACTGGTCCCAGGTTCCAAGAGACCCAGTACTTC
TRBD1 TRBJ2-1 TRBV5-1 many CASSWDRGNNEQFF TGCGCCAGTAGCTGGGACAGGGGGAACAATGAGCAGTTCTTC
TRBD2 TRBJ2-1 TRBV20-1 many CSATGGKQFF TGCAGTGCTACGGGGGGAAAGCAGTTCTTC
- TRBJ1-1 TRBV6-5 many CASSYSTVGPRSVNTEAFF TGTGCCAGCAGTTACTCGACCGTGGGTCCCCGATCGGTGAACACTGAAGCTTTCTTT
- TRBJ2-1 TRBV20-1 few CSAPAGYSRNEQFF TGCAGTGCGCCTGCAGGGTATAGCCGAAATGAGCAGTTCTTC
- TRBJ2-1 TRBV25-1 few CASSAAPGRSSYNEQFF TGTGCCAGCAGTGCTGCTCCCGGCCGGAGCTCCTACAATGAGCAGTTCTTC
- TRBJ1-5 TRBV28 few CASITAAGSNQPQHF TGTGCCAGCATAACGGCGGCGGGTAGCAATCAGCCCCAGCATTTT
TRBD1 TRBJ1-5 TRBV12-3/TRBV12-4 many CASRGQGNSNQPQHF TGTGCCAGCAGGGGACAGGGCAATAGCAATCAGCCCCAGCATTTT
- TRBJ2-1 TRBV29-1 few CSVEDPIRLGGDTYNEQFF TGCAGCGTTGAAGACCCGATTCGACTCGGAGGGGATACCTACAATGAGCAGTTCTTC
- TRBJ2-1 TRBV21-1 medium-sized CASSKAAGGLNNEQFF TGTGCCAGCAGCAAAGCAGCGGGGGGCCTCAACAATGAGCAGTTCTTC
- TRBJ2-1 TRBV7-2 many CASSPKVGPQFF TGTGCCAGCAGCCCCAAGGTGGGCCCGCAGTTCTTC
- TRBJ1-1 TRBV6-1 - CASSEPGHTEAFF TGTGCCAGCAGTGAACCAGGGCACACTGAAGCTTTCTTT
- TRBJ2-2 TRBV30 many CASLGGTGELFF TGTGCCTCACTCGGGGGCACCGGGGAGCTGTTTTTT
TRBD2 TRBJ2-1 TRBV7-3 few CASSLAGGPRNEQFF TGTGCCAGCAGCTTAGCGGGAGGGCCACGGAATGAGCAGTTCTTC
- TRBJ2-3 TRBV6-1 many CASSSGLSDTQYF TGTGCCAGCAGTTCGGGACTCTCCGATACGCAGTATTTT
- TRBJ2-3 TRBV5-1 - CASSLAESSTDTQYF TGCGCCAGCAGCTTGGCCGAGAGTAGCACAGATACGCAGTATTTT
TRBD1 TRBJ2-6 TRBV5-1 once CASSLEAQGVSGANVLTF TGCGCCAGCAGCTTGGAAGCCCAGGGGGTATCTGGGGCCAACGTCCTGACTTTC
TRBD2 TRBJ2-1 TRBV9 many CASSVRSSGYNEQFF TGTGCCAGCAGCGTAAGGTCTAGCGGGTACAATGAGCAGTTCTTC
- TRBJ1-1 TRBV20-1 many CSASRSAGNTEAFF TGCAGTGCTTCCCGGTCCGCGGGAAACACTGAAGCTTTCTTT
TRBD2 TRBJ2-7 TRBV29-1 many CSVDLTSGAPGTYEQYF TGCAGCGTTGACCTGACTAGCGGGGCACCCGGGACATACGAGCAGTACTTC